The T cell receptor beta chain described here comes from a study of cytomegalovirus exposure and HLA in healthy donors. The PCR employed 60 Vbeta primers together with 13 Jbeta primers. Data came from immunoSEQ multiplex PCR; TCRdb stores just in-frame clones and leaves some out. The sample has approximately 150,000 clones; roughly 83% are singletons. Study-level results: A later analysis appeared to link common viral pathogens to several of the most significant clusters.

The CDR3 runs 14 residues. Germline CDR1 is GTSNPN and CDR2 is SVGIG (reference sequence). J was trimmed by 4 bases and V by 0 bases; bases with no gene match: 4. Points on this clone: Antigen: not known.

The receptor's source is a man under 40 in good health and CMV-seronegative. The chain is built from TRBV30 and TRBJ2-3; 7 bases map to TRBD1. The sample consisted of PBMCs. CDR3 in amino acids: CAWSVRGTADTQYF. The CDR3 nucleotides are TGTGCCTGGAGTGTAAGGGGGACAGCAGATACGCAGTATTTT.